This T cell receptor beta chain originates from a study of cytomegalovirus exposure and HLA in healthy donors. The PCR was carried out with 60 Vbeta primers and 13 Jbeta primers. As handled by the study authors: Counted up in a later analysis, unique TCR beta chains came to about 80 million, with 9.5 million to 13 million shared. Sequenced by immunoSEQ multiplex PCR; TCRdb stores in-frame clones only, minus some. That table supplies the V and J calls and clone size; D and trimming were determined from the DNA. The profile shows around 53,000 clones, approximately 80% of them singletons. Findings and limits, study-wide: The investigators catalogued 150 to 200 TCR beta chains as cytomegalovirus-associated. A few V segments could not be told apart, such as TRBV6-2 and TRBV6-3, and were left out.

V gave up 0 bases and J gave up 7 bases; unmatched junction bases: 3. Germline lookup yields CDR1 SGHAT and CDR2 FQNNGV. The CDR3 consists of 13 residues. Comment on this clone: The target antigen is unknown.

Sequenced sample: PBMCs. The TCR was taken from a middle-aged man in good health and CMV-seronegative. The chain joins TRBV11-2 to TRBJ2-7, with TRBD2 identical over 7 bases. The CDR3 spells CASSLDRRGEQYF. CDR3 DNA sequence: TGTGCCAGCAGCTTAGATCGGCGGGGGGAGCAGTACTTC.